The T cell receptor (beta chain) under discussion was sequenced for a study of immune heterogeneity within non-small cell lung tumors. Study results and limitations: Recurring identical dominant CDR3 beta clonotypes were observed across tumor sites within a patient, together with site-unique high-frequency clones. Individual patients' high-frequency T-cell receptor beta clonotypes were largely distinct from one another.

As template, the study used bulk tumor genomic DNA at about 600 ng per sample. Taken during surgery, several biopsies per primary tumor were spaced as far apart as possible within the tumor mass. Newly diagnosed with untreated non-small cell lung cancer, the patients underwent curative surgery. Donors comprised surgical patients with newly diagnosed non-small cell lung cancer, operated on with curative intent. CDR3 of TCR beta was amplified by multiplex PCR that used 32 V and 13 J primers. TCRdb analysed the multiplex PCR reads with MiXCR anew, one entry per CDR3 protein. The sample yields about 22,000 distinct CDR3 sequences, 28% seen once. This clonotype has a count of ten or more. Its antigen remains unknown. The CDR3 totals 15 residues. J gave up 6 bases and V 4 bases, and 7 bases lay outside the gene matches. Germline V CDR1 and CDR2: LGHDT, YNNKEL (reference sequence).

The chain carries TRBV3-1 and TRBJ1-4; TRBD1 aligns across 8 bases. What was sequenced was lung tumor tissue. This sequence originates from a man in his forties with non-small cell lung cancer. The CDR3 DNA follows: TGTGCCAGCAGCCTGAGACAGGGGACATATGAAAAACTGTTTTTT. Translating gives CASSLRQGTYEKLFF.